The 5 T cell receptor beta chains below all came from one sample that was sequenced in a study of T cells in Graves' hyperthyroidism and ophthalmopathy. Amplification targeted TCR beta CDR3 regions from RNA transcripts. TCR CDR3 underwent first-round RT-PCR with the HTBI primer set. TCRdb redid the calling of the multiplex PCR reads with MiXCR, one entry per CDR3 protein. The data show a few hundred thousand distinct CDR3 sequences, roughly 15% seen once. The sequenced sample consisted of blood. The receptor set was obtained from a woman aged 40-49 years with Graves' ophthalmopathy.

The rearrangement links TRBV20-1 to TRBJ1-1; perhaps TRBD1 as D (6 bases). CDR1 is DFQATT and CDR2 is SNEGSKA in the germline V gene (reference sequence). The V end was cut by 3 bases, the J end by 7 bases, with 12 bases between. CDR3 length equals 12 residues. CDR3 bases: TGCAGTGCTAGTTCTCGGACAGATGAAGCTTTCTTT. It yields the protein CSASSRTDEAFF.

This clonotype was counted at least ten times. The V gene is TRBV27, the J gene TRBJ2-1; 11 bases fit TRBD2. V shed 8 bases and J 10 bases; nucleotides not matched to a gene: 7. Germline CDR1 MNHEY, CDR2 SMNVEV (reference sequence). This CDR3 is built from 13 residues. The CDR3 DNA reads TGTGCCAGCGCTACTAGCGGGAGAGTGGAGCAGTTCTTC. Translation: CASATSGRVEQFF.

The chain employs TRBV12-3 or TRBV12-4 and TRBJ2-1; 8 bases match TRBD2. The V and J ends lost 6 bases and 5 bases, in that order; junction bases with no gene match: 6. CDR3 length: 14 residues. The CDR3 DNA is TGTGCCAGCAGGATGGTAGCGGGAAACAATGAGCAGTTCTTC. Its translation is CASRMVAGNNEQFF.

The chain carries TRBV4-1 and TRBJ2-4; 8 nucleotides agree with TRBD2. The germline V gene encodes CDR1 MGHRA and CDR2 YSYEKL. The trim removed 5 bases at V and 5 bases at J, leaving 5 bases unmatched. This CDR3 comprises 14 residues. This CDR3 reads CASSEAGRENIQYF. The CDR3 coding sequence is TGCGCCAGCAGCGAGGCCGGGAGGGAAAACATTCAGTACTTC.

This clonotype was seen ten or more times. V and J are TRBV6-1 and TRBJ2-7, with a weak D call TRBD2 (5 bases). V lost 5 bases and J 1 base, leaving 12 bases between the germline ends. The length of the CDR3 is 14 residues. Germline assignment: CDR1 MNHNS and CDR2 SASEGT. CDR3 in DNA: TGTGCCAGCAGTTTAAGGACTCTGTCCTACGAGCAGTACTTC. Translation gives CASSLRTLSYEQYF.